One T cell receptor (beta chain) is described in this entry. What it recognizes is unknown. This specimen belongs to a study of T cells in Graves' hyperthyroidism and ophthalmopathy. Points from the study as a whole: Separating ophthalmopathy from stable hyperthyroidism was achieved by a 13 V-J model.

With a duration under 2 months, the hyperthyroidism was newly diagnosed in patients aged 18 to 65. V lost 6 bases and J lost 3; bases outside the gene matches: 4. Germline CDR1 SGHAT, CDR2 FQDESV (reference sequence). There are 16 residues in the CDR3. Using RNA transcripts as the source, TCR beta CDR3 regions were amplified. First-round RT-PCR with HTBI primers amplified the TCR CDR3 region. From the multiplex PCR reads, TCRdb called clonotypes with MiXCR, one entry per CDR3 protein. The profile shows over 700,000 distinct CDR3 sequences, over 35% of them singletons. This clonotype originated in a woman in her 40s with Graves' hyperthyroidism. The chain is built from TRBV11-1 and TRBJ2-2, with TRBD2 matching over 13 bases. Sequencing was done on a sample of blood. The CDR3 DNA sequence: TGTGCCAGCAGGAACGGACTAGCGGGAGACACCGGGGAGCTGTTTTTT. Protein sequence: CASRNGLAGDTGELFF. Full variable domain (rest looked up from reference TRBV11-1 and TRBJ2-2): EAEVAQSPRYKITEKSQAVAFWCDPISGHATLYWYRQILGQGPELLVQFQDESVVDDSQLPKDRFSAERLKGVDSTLKIQPAELGDSAMYLCASRNGLAGDTGELFFGEGSRLTVL.